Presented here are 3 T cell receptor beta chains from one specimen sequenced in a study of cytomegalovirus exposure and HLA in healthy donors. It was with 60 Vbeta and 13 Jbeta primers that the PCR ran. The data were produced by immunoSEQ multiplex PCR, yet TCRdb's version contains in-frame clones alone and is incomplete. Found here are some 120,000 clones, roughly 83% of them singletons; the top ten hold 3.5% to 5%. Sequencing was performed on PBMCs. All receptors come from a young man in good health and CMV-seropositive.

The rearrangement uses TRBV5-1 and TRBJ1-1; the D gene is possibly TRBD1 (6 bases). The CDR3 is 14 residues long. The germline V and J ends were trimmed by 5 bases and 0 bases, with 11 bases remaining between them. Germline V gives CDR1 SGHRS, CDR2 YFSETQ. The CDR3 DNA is TGCGCCAGCAGAAGACAGGAAATGAACACTGAAGCTTTCTTT. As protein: CASRRQEMNTEAFF.

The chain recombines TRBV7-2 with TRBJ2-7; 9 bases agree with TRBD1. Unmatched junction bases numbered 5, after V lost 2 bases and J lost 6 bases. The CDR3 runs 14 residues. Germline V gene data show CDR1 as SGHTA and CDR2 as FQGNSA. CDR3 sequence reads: CASSLIGQGFEQYF. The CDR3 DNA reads TGTGCCAGCAGCTTAATTGGACAGGGGTTCGAGCAGTACTTC.

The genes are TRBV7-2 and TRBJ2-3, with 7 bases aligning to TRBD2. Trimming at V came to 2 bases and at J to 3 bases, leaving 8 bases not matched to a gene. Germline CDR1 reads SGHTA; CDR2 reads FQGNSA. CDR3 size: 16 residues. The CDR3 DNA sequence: TGTGCCAGCAGCTTAAGACTAGCCGGAGGGACAGATACGCAGTATTTT. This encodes CASSLRLAGGTDTQYF.